Only a few counts were recorded for the clone carrying this TCR beta chain. The data derive from a study of blood T cell repertoires in COVID-19. About the study: Acute and convalescent COVID-19 specimens originated in the United States, Italy and Spain. The cDNA or gDNA used as material had been derived from T cells, B-cell-depleted T cells, or PBMCs.

V lost 0 bases and J 1 base, leaving 21 bases between the germline ends. Germline V lookup: CDR1 MGHRA, CDR2 YSYEKL. CDR3 length: 19 residues. Method: immunoSEQ multiplex PCR; TCRdb's copy keeps in-frame clones and lacks some. The table has fewer than 250,000 clones, about four fifths seen once. The receptor's source is a woman between 35 and 50 years old with active or convalescent COVID-19. Sequencing was done on a sample of peripheral blood. The gene calls are TRBV4-1 and TRBJ1-1; D remains unclear. CDR3 in DNA: TGCGCCAGCAGCCAAGATGTTGGGAGTCGCCTACTCCGGAACACTGAAGCTTTCTTT. Translated, it gives CASSQDVGSRLLRNTEAFF.